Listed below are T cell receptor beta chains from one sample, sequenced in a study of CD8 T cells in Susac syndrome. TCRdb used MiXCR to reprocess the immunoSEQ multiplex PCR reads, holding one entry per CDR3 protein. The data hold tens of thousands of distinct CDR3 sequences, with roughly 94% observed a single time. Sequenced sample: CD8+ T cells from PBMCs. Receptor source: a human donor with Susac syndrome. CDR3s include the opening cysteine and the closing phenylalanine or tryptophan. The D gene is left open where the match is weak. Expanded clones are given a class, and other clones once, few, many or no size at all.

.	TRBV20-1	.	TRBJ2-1	TGCAGTGCTAGAGATTGGAAGGGCGGCAGCGACAATGAGCAGTTCTTC	CSARDWKGGSDNEQFF
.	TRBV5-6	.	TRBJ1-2	TGTGCCAGCAGCTTGGGGGCCTCAAATGGCTACACCTTC	CASSLGASNGYTF
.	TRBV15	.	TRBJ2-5	TGTGCCACCAGCACCCTTTGGAAGCAAGAGACCCAGTACTTC	CATSTLWKQETQYF
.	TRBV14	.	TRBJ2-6	TGTGCCAGCAGCCCTGCTCCCAACGTCCTGACTTTC	CASSPAPNVLTF
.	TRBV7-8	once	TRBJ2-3	TGTGCCAGCAGAGAACAGGGTATGGGCCCCGCAGATACGCAGTATTTT	CASREQGMGPADTQYF
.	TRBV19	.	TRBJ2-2	TGTGCCGTACAGGGGAACACCGGGGAGCTGTTTTTT	CAVQGNTGELFF
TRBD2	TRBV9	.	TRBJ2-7	TGTGCCAGCAGCGAGGGAGGGAGCTCCTACGAGCAGTACTTC	CASSEGGSSYEQYF
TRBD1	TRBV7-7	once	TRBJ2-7	TGTGCTAGCAGCCCGGGACAGGCCCCCTACGAGCAGTACTTC	CASSPGQAPYEQYF
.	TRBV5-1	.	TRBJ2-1	TGCGCCAGCAGCAAGACAGCCAGGGAGTCCGCCTCCTACAATGAGCAGTTCTTC	CASSKTARESASYNEQFF
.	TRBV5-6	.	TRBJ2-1	TGTGCCAGCAGCCCCAGGAGGGTCTACAATGAGCAGTTCTTC	CASSPRRVYNEQFF
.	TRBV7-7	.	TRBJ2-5	TGTGCTAGCAGCTTAGGCGGGAACCAAGAGACCCAGTACTTC	CASSLGGNQETQYF
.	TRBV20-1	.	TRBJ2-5	TGCAGTGCTAGAGCCGGGTTTATTGGGGGTCAAGAGACCCAGTACTTC	CSARAGFIGGQETQYF
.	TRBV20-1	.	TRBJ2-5	TGCAGTGCCCCGCCCCAGTACTTC	CSAPPQYF
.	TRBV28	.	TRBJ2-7	TGTGCCAGCAGTTTTGGGCTAGCGCCCTACGAGCAGTACTTC	CASSFGLAPYEQYF
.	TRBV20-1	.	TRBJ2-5	TGCAGTGCCCCCTCAGAGATCAGGCCTGCGGAGACCCAGTACTTC	CSAPSEIRPAETQYF
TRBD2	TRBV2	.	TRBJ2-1	TGTGCCAGCAGTGACGGGGGGTACGATGAGCAGTTCTTC	CASSDGGYDEQFF
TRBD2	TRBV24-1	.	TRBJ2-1	TGTGCCACCGGGACTAGTAGCGATGAGCAGTTCTTC	CATGTSSDEQFF
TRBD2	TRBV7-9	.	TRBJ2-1	TGTGCCAGCGCGGCGGGAGGGTACAATGAGCAGTTCTTC	CASAAGGYNEQFF
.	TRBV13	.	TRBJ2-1	TGTGCCAGCAGCTTAGGGACCAATGAGCAGTTCTTC	CASSLGTNEQFF
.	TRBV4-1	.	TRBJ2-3	TGCGCCAGCAGCCAAGAGGAAAGGGTTACAGATACGCAGTATTTT	CASSQEERVTDTQYF
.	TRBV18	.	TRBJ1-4	TGTGCCAGCTCACCGTCGACAATCGCTAATGAAAAACTGTTTTTT	CASSPSTIANEKLFF
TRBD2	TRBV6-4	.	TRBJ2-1	TGTGCCAGCAGCCTAGCGGGAGGGAGTTCCTCCTACAATGAGCAGTTCTTC	CASSLAGGSSSYNEQFF
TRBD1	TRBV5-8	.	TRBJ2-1	TGTGCCAGCAGCTGGCGGACAGGGGTCGGGAATGAGCAGTTCTTC	CASSWRTGVGNEQFF
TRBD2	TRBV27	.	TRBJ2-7	TGTGCCAGCAGCCCTAGCGGGAACGGCTACGAGCAGTACTTC	CASSPSGNGYEQYF
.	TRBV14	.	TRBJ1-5	TGTGCCAGCAGCCAGGGAGCTCAGCCCCAGCATTTT	CASSQGAQPQHF
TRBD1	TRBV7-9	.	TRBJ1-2	TGTGCCAGCAGCTTATTGGGGACAGACTATGGCTACACCTTC	CASSLLGTDYGYTF
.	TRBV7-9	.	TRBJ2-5	TGTGCCAGCAGCTCGCTGACAGGACTCCAAGAGACCCAGTACTTC	CASSSLTGLQETQYF
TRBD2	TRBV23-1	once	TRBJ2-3	TGCGCCAGCAGACCCGGGACTAGCGGGTGCACAGATACGCAGTATTTT	CASRPGTSGCTDTQYF
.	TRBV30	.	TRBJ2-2	TGTGCCTGGAGGGAAGGGGGGAACACCGGGGAGCTGTTTTTT	CAWREGGNTGELFF
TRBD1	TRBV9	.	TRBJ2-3	TGTGCCAGCAGCACCCAGGGGGAAGGCACAGATACGCAGTATTTT	CASSTQGEGTDTQYF
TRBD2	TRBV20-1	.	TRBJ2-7	TGCAGTGCTAGTGGAATCGTCCCCGATCCGACTAGCGGGAGTTCCACCTACGAGCAGTACTTC	CSASGIVPDPTSGSSTYEQYF
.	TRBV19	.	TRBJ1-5	TGTGCCAGTAGTATAGCCATAGGCCAACAGCCCCAGCATTTT	CASSIAIGQQPQHF
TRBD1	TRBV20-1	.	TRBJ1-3	TGCAGTGCTCCCGACAGGGACTCTGGAAACACCATATATTTT	CSAPDRDSGNTIYF
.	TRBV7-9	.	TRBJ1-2	TGTGCCAGCAGCGGGGGGCGGGGCTATGGCTACACCTTC	CASSGGRGYGYTF
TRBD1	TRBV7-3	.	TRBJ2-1	TGTGCCAGCAGCCCGACAGGGGGTTCCCTCAATGAGCAGTTCTTC	CASSPTGGSLNEQFF
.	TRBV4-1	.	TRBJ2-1	TGCGCCAGCAGCCCACCAGGGGGGGCGGACAATGAGCAGTTCTTC	CASSPPGGADNEQFF
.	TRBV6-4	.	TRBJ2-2	TGTGCCAGCAGTGACTCTAGCACCGGGGAGCTGTTTTTT	CASSDSSTGELFF
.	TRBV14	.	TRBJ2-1	TGTGCCAGCAGCGAGGGAACAAATGAGCAGTTCTTC	CASSEGTNEQFF
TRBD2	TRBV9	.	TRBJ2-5	TGTGCCAGCAGCGTAGTTAGCGGGAGCGGGGAGACCCAGTACTTC	CASSVVSGSGETQYF
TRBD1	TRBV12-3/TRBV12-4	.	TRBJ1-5	TGTGCCAGCAGTCAAGGACAGGACTATCCCAATCAGCCCCAGCATTTT	CASSQGQDYPNQPQHF
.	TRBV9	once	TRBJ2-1	TGTGCCAGCAGCGTAGGGTTGCCGCCAAATGAGCAGTTCTTC	CASSVGLPPNEQFF
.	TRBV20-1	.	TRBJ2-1	TGCAGTGCTTGGGAGGTTGGGCAGTTCTTC	CSAWEVGQFF
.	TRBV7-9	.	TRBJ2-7	TGTGCCAGCAGCCAAAGTGGCAGCTACGAGCAGTACTTC	CASSQSGSYEQYF
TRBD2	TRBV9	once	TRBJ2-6	TGTGCCAGCAGCGTCCCAGCGGGAGTGGGCTCTGGGGCCAACGTCCTGACTTTC	CASSVPAGVGSGANVLTF
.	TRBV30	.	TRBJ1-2	TGTGCCTGGAGAGGACAGATTGCTAACTATGGCTACACCTTC	CAWRGQIANYGYTF
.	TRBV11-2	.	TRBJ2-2	TGTGCCAGCAGCTTAGATCCGAACAGGGTGTGGGGGGAGCTGTTTTTT	CASSLDPNRVWGELFF
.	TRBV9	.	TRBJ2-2	TGTGCCAGCAGCGTAGGTAGCGGACCCGCCGCCGGGGAGCTGTTTTTT	CASSVGSGPAAGELFF